One and the same sample provided the 22 T cell receptor beta chains below, sequenced in a study of cytomegalovirus exposure and HLA in healthy donors. PCR employed 60 Vbeta and 13 Jbeta primers. Profiling relied on immunoSEQ multiplex PCR, and the TCRdb table lists in-frame clones only, not all of them. Among some 170,000 clones, 70% to 80% were seen once, and the ten largest hold 1%. The material sequenced was PBMCs. Receptors were obtained from a woman in her thirties or forties in good health and CMV-seronegative.

The genes are TRBV18 and TRBJ1-1; perhaps TRBD1 as D (6 bases). CDR3 length equals 18 residues. Germline CDR1 KGHSH, CDR2 LQKENI. V lost 1 base, J lost 0 bases, and 18 bases lay in between. The CDR3 loop reads CASSPQGGGLFMNTEAFF. CDR3 nucleotide sequence: TGTGCCAGCTCACCACAGGGAGGGGGTCTCTTTATGAACACTGAAGCTTTCTTT. Complete variable domain (other parts from reference TRBV18 and TRBJ1-1): NAGVMQNPRHLVRRRGQEARLRCSPMKGHSHVYWYRQLPEEGLKFMVYLQKENIIDESGMPKERFSAEFPKEGPSILRIQQVVRGDSAAYFCASSPQGGGLFMNTEAFFGQGTRLTVV.

This clone occurred a few times. This chain joins TRBV6-1 and TRBJ1-6; 8 bases match TRBD1. The germline CDR1 and CDR2 sequences are MNHNS and SASEGT. CDR3 length equals 15 residues. With 4 bases clipped from V and 5 bases from J, the junction kept 4 bases outside the gene matches. In nucleotides, the CDR3 is TGTGCCAGCAGTGTACCGGGACAGGATAATTCACCCCTCCACTTT. Its translation is CASSVPGQDNSPLHF.

The V and J genes are TRBV28 and TRBJ1-3, with D maybe TRBD1 (5 bases). Per the germline V gene, CDR1 is MDHEN and CDR2 is SYDVKM. Trimming pared 6 bases from V and 1 base from J, leaving 10 bases between. The CDR3 is made up of 14 amino acids. CDR3 amino acids: CASRETVSGNTIYF. The DNA for the CDR3 is TGTGCCAGCAGAGAGACAGTTTCTGGAAACACCATATATTTT. Full variable domain (rest looked up from reference TRBV28 and TRBJ1-3): DVKVTQSSRYLVKRTGEKVFLECVQDMDHENMFWYRQDPGLGLRLIYFSYDVKMKEKGDIPEGYSVSREKKERFSLILESASTNQTSMYLCASRETVSGNTIYFGEGSWLTVV.

The chain couples TRBV28 to TRBJ1-1, with D possibly being TRBD1 (5 bases). This CDR3 comprises 14 residues. V dropped 7 bases and J dropped 1 base, with 13 bases sitting between them. CDR1 and CDR2 from the germline V gene are MDHEN and SYDVKM. This CDR3 reads CASTQGGTNTEAFF. In DNA, the CDR3 is TGTGCCAGCACGCAGGGAGGGACGAACACTGAAGCTTTCTTT.

The rearrangement uses TRBV27 and TRBJ1-1; tentative D call: TRBD1 (5 bases). Germline loops: CDR1 MNHEY, CDR2 SMNVEV (reference sequence). V lost 3 bases, J lost 0 bases, and 11 bases lay in between. The CDR3 loop spans 15 amino acids. The CDR3 DNA is TGTGCCAGCAGTTTTGACAGCCGCATGAACACTGAAGCTTTCTTT. Amino acids: CASSFDSRMNTEAFF.

The chain employs TRBV6-1 and TRBJ2-7; 9 bases match TRBD2. Germline V gene sequence: CDR1 MNHNS, CDR2 SASEGT. V was pared by 4 bases and J by 3 bases, with 4 bases of the junction left unmatched. This CDR3 is 14 amino acids long. The CDR3 DNA reads as TGTGCCAGCAGTGTTGAGCGGGAGGTCTACGAGCAGTACTTC. Translated, it gives CASSVEREVYEQYF.

The chain carries TRBV5-5 and TRBJ2-7; 9 bases line up with TRBD1. The germline V gene encodes CDR1 SGHKS and CDR2 YYEKEE (reference sequence). The CDR3 is 16 residues long. V was pared by 1 base and J by 3 bases, with 8 bases of the junction left unmatched. CDR3 DNA sequence: TGTGCCAGCAGCTTGAAGGCGGGGACAGGGCTCTACGAGCAGTACTTC. Amino acid sequence: CASSLKAGTGLYEQYF.

This clone was recorded only once. The sample carries other DNA sequences with the same CDR3. V gene TRBV30 combines with J gene TRBJ2-3; 7 nucleotides match TRBD2. J lost 6 bases, V lost 4 bases, and 10 bases had no gene match. CDR3 length: 14 amino acids. The germline V gene has CDR1 GTSNPN and CDR2 SVGIG (reference sequence). CDR3 region: CAWISAGSSDTQYF. In nucleotides, the CDR3 is TGTGCCTGGATTTCAGCGGGATCTAGCGATACGCAGTATTTT.

The chain uses TRBV5-8 and TRBJ2-7, with TRBD1 matching over 8 bases. V dropped 5 bases and J dropped 0; count of bases not matched to a gene: 10. The CDR3 contains 16 residues. Germline lookup yields CDR1 SGHTS and CDR2 YDEGEE. The DNA for the CDR3 is TGTGCCAGCAGATCCTTAGGACAGGGATTCTCCTACGAGCAGTACTTC. This encodes CASRSLGQGFSYEQYF.

This sequence joins TRBV27 and TRBJ2-1; TRBD1 aligns across 7 bases. V lost 5 bases to trimming and J lost 9 bases; unmatched junction nucleotides: 7. CDR1 and CDR2 from the germline V gene are MNHEY and SMNVEV (reference sequence). This CDR3 region has 13 residues. This CDR3 is CASSVDRVGEQFF. CDR3 DNA sequence: TGTGCCAGCAGTGTAGACAGGGTAGGTGAGCAGTTCTTC.

The rearrangement uses TRBV9 and TRBJ2-7; 7 bases agree with TRBD1. The CDR3 runs 13 residues. The germline CDR1 and CDR2 sequences are SGDLS and YYNGEE. With V trimmed by 4 bases and J by 6 bases, 7 bases remained unmatched. Written as DNA, the CDR3 is TGTGCCAGCAGCCCGCGGTGGGACAGCGAGCAGTACTTC. Translated: CASSPRWDSEQYF.

This clone came up once. The chain couples TRBV7-6 to TRBJ2-7, with 8 bases identical to TRBD1. This CDR3 region has 16 residues. J lost 3 bases, V lost 5 bases, and 12 bases had no gene match. Germline V CDR1 and CDR2: SGHVS, FNYEAQ. The CDR3 is CASSPARDRNRYEQYF. The CDR3 DNA reads as TGTGCCAGCAGCCCAGCCCGGGACAGGAATCGCTACGAGCAGTACTTC.

The rearrangement joins TRBV30 to TRBJ1-1, with 7 bases that match TRBD1. Germline CDR1 is GTSNPN and CDR2 is SVGIG (reference sequence). V lost 6 bases, J lost 7 bases, and 8 bases stayed unmatched. The CDR3 loop spans 12 amino acids. In nucleotides, the CDR3 is TGTGCCTGTGACAGGGACGGGAGTGAAGCTTTCTTT. Protein sequence: CACDRDGSEAFF.

The chain couples TRBV18 to TRBJ1-1; 10 nucleotides line up with TRBD1. The germline CDR1 and CDR2 sequences are KGHSH and LQKENI. The CDR3 extends over 16 amino acids. V lost 4 bases, J lost 4 bases, and 9 bases stayed unmatched. DNA for the CDR3: TGTGCCAGCTCACTACGACAGGGGGCGCAGGGCACTGAAGCTTTCTTT. It is translated as CASSLRQGAQGTEAFF.

A few counts support this clone. V and J are TRBV19 and TRBJ2-2, with D possibly TRBD2 on 5 matching bases. This CDR3 region has 14 residues. Germline CDR1 LNHDA, CDR2 SQIVND (reference sequence). The ends were cut back, 7 bases at V and 2 bases at J, with 11 bases in the middle. The CDR3 DNA sequence: TGTGCCAGTAAATACGGAGGTAACACCGGGGAGCTGTTTTTT. It is translated as CASKYGGNTGELFF. The full variable domain, rest sourced from reference TRBV19 and TRBJ2-2, is DGGITQSPKYLFRKEGQNVTLSCEQNLNHDAMYWYRQDPGQGLRLIYYSQIVNDFQKGDIAEGYSVSREKKESFPLTVTSAQKNPTAFYLCASKYGGNTGELFFGEGSRLTVL.

The chain carries TRBV7-9 and TRBJ2-2; tentative D call: TRBD2 (6 bases). The CDR3 spans 13 residues. Trimming shortened V by 0 bases and J by 7 bases, and 6 bases separated the two germline ends. The germline V gene has CDR1 SEHNR and CDR2 FQNEAQ (reference sequence). The CDR3 bases are TGTGCCAGCAGCTTAGCGGAGGGCGGGGAGCTGTTTTTT. Amino acid sequence: CASSLAEGGELFF.

V and J are TRBV6-5 and TRBJ2-1, with 8 bases that match TRBD2. Trimming removed 2 bases from V and 7 bases from J; junction bases left unmatched: 10. The CDR3 runs to 16 residues. Per the germline V gene, CDR1 is MNHEY and CDR2 is SVGAGI. The CDR3: CASSYPGLEGKNEQFF. The CDR3 DNA is TGTGCCAGCAGTTACCCGGGACTAGAAGGCAAAAATGAGCAGTTCTTC.

This sequence joins TRBV30 and TRBJ2-1, with 16 bases identical to TRBD2. With 1 base clipped from V and 7 bases from J, the junction kept 4 bases outside the gene matches. The CDR3 contains 16 residues. CDR1 GTSNPN and CDR2 SVGIG come from the germline V gene (reference sequence). In DNA form, the CDR3 reads TGTGCCTGGAGTGGGGGGACTAGCGGGAGGGGAAATGAGCAGTTCTTC. It is translated as CAWSGGTSGRGNEQFF. Together with reference TRBV30 and TRBJ2-1, the CDR3 gives the full variable domain: SQTIHQWPATLVQPVGSPLSLECTVEGTSNPNLYWYRQAAGRGLQLLFYSVGIGQISSEVPQNLSASRPQDRQFILSSKKLLLSDSGFYLCAWSGGTSGRGNEQFFGPGTRLTVL.

The chain combines TRBV27 with TRBJ2-7; the D gene is possibly TRBD2 (5 bases). Trimming shortened V by 8 bases and J by 7 bases, and 15 bases separated the two germline ends. Per the germline V gene, CDR1 is MNHEY and CDR2 is SMNVEV (reference sequence). This CDR3 comprises 12 residues. The CDR3 region is CASGGGPREQYF. The CDR3 DNA reads TGTGCCAGCGGCGGAGGCCCTCGGGAGCAGTACTTC.

To note about this clone: The junction departs from the called germline gene at one end, perhaps through a read error. This chain joins TRBV14 and TRBJ2-7, with 8 bases fitting TRBD1. This CDR3 has 13 residues. Germline V gives CDR1 SGHDN, CDR2 FVKESK. This CDR3 is CASTQGQGSKQYF. The CDR3 DNA reads as TGTGCCAGCACCCAAGGACAGGGCTCTAAGCAGTACTTC.

J is TRBJ1-5 and V is TRBV19; 7 positions agree with TRBD1. CDR3 length: 14 amino acids. From germline, CDR1 is LNHDA and CDR2 SQIVND (reference sequence). V lost 5 bases, J lost 4 bases, and 5 bases stayed unmatched. CDR3 residues: CASSPGQTNQPQHF. The CDR3 coding sequence is TGTGCCAGTAGTCCGGGACAGACGAATCAGCCCCAGCATTTT.

The chain uses TRBV30 and TRBJ2-7; tentatively, D is TRBD1 (6 bases). Deletions cut 5 bases from V and 7 bases from J, with 21 bases between. The CDR3 contains 14 residues. Germline V gene lookup returns CDR1 GTSNPN and CDR2 SVGIG (reference sequence). This CDR3 reads CAWLTGTRGREQYF. The CDR3 nucleotides are TGTGCCTGGCTTACTGGGACACGCGGCCGAGAGCAGTACTTC. The complete variable domain, with remaining parts taken from reference TRBV30 and TRBJ2-7, reads SQTIHQWPATLVQPVGSPLSLECTVEGTSNPNLYWYRQAAGRGLQLLFYSVGIGQISSEVPQNLSASRPQDRQFILSSKKLLLSDSGFYLCAWLTGTRGREQYFGPGTRLTVT.